This TCR beta chain emerged from a study of shared clonotypes between healthy human individuals. On this clone itself: Antigen specificity is unknown.

CDR1 and CDR2 (germline): SGHDN, FVKESK. Trimming shortened V by 4 bases and J by 6 bases, and 10 bases separated the two germline ends. The CDR3 sequence is 12 residues long. In the study's own analysis: ImmunoSEQ only sent back junction sequences with no quality scores, so filtering was done differently. Assay used: immunoSEQ multiplex PCR; TCRdb lists only in-frame clones, some missing. The V and J calls and clone size come from that table; D and trimming were worked out from the DNA. The sample lists under 300,000 clones, over 50% occurring once. Study findings and constraints: Unshared clonotypes carried lower generation probabilities than those common to all four donors.

The sample consisted of memory CD4+ T cells sorted from blood. Subset: CD45RA-negative fraction. The TCR originated in a man between 25 and 39 years old in good health. This sequence joins TRBV14 and TRBJ2-7; D gene unclear. For the CDR3, the DNA is TGTGCCAGCAGCCGGGTGACGATCGAGCAGTACTTC. It codes for CASSRVTIEQYF.